What follows describes a single T cell receptor (beta chain). Its antigen is undetermined. The germline gives CDR1 MNHEY, CDR2 SVGAGI. This CDR3 has 14 amino acids. After removal of 5 bases from V and 2 bases from J, the junction contained 4 bases not matched to a gene. The entry originates in a study of cytomegalovirus exposure and HLA in healthy donors. General study points: A later analysis reported that several of the most significant clusters appeared to be linked to common viral pathogens, among them Epstein-Barr virus. Rates of TCR association differed by HLA locus in a later analysis, with DRB1 highest and HLA-C lowest. Reports showed the classifier diagnosing cytomegalovirus status with high specificity and sensitivity.

With 60 Vbeta and 13 Jbeta primers, the PCR was carried out. The data were produced by immunoSEQ multiplex PCR, yet TCRdb's version contains in-frame clones alone and is incomplete. The repertoire holds about 140,000 clones, with almost 80% as singletons. The clonotype comes from a man between 18 and 35 years old in good health and CMV-seronegative. This chain connects TRBV6-5 to TRBJ2-7, with 9 bases identical to TRBD1. The specimen sequenced was PBMCs. This chain's CDR3 is CASSHRDRAYEQYF. The CDR3 DNA reads TGTGCCAGCAGTCACCGGGACAGGGCCTACGAGCAGTACTTC.